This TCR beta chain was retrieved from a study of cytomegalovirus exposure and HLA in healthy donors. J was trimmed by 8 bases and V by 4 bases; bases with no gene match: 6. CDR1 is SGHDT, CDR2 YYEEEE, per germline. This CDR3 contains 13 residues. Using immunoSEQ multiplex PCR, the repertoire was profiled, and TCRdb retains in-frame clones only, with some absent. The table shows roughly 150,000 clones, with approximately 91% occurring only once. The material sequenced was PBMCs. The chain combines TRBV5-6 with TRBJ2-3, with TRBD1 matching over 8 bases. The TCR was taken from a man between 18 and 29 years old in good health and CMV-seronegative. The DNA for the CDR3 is TGTGCCAGCAGCGAAAACGGACAGGGTACGCAGTATTTT. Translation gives CASSENGQGTQYF.